These T cell receptor beta chains were read from a single sample in a study of long-term antiretroviral therapy in people with HIV. Clones were sequenced by immunoSEQ multiplex PCR, and TCRdb holds only the in-frame ones, with some missing. This table has approximately 26,000 clones, about 89% appearing once. Sequenced here: unsorted PBMCs, sampled 3.1 years after starting antiretroviral therapy. The source of these receptors is a man aged 18 to 29 with HIV. CDR3s include the opening cysteine and the closing phenylalanine or tryptophan. D genes are given only for firm matches. The listing skips clone size in some rows; elsewhere it reads once, few, many or a size class.

CDR3 protein: CASSLLQETQYF; CDR3 DNA: TGTGCCAGCAGCCTCCTACAAGAGACCCAGTACTTC; CDR3 length: 12; clone size: .; J gene: TRBJ2-5; D gene: .; V gene: TRBV13
CDR3 protein: CASSPRVEAQPQHF; CDR3 DNA: TGTGCCAGCTCACCCCGAGTGGAGGCTCAGCCCCAGCATTTT; CDR3 length: 14; clone size: .; J gene: TRBJ1-5; D gene: .; V gene: TRBV18
CDR3 protein: CASSLLNLRGTKVQETQYF; CDR3 DNA: TGTGCCAGCAGTTTACTCAACCTCAGGGGGACGAAGGTCCAAGAGACCCAGTACTTC; CDR3 length: 19; clone size: .; J gene: TRBJ2-5; D gene: TRBD1; V gene: TRBV2
CDR3 protein: CASSYPEGLGNSPLHF; CDR3 DNA: TGTGCCAGCAGTTACCCGGAGGGGTTGGGTAATTCACCCCTCCACTTT; CDR3 length: 16; clone size: once; J gene: TRBJ1-6; D gene: .; V gene: TRBV6-6
CDR3 protein: CAWKMAGNTIYF; CDR3 DNA: TGTGCCTGGAAAATGGCCGGAAACACCATATATTTT; CDR3 length: 12; clone size: .; J gene: TRBJ1-3; D gene: .; V gene: TRBV30
CDR3 protein: CASSLGLLPYEQYF; CDR3 DNA: TGTGCCAGCAGCTTGGGTCTGCTCCCCTACGAGCAGTACTTC; CDR3 length: 14; clone size: .; J gene: TRBJ2-7; D gene: .; V gene: TRBV5-6
CDR3 protein: CASSGGGLFLNTEAFF; CDR3 DNA: TGTGCCAGCAGTGGAGGGGGGCTCTTCCTGAACACTGAAGCTTTCTTT; CDR3 length: 16; clone size: .; J gene: TRBJ1-1; D gene: .; V gene: TRBV25-1
CDR3 protein: CAADETSSYNEQFF; CDR3 DNA: TGTGCCGCCGATGAGACCAGCTCCTACAATGAGCAGTTCTTC; CDR3 length: 14; clone size: .; J gene: TRBJ2-1; D gene: .; V gene: TRBV7-9
CDR3 protein: CASSLVGSNEQFF; CDR3 DNA: TGTGCCAGCAGCTTGGTTGGGAGTAATGAGCAGTTCTTC; CDR3 length: 13; clone size: .; J gene: TRBJ2-1; D gene: .; V gene: TRBV5-8
CDR3 protein: CARGLAGGVNEQFF; CDR3 DNA: TGTGCCAGGGGACTAGCGGGGGGGGTCAATGAGCAGTTCTTC; CDR3 length: 14; clone size: .; J gene: TRBJ2-1; D gene: .; V gene: TRBV21-1
CDR3 protein: CASIQPGDRVHGYTF; CDR3 DNA: TGTGCCAGCATCCAGCCCGGGGACAGGGTTCATGGCTACACCTTC; CDR3 length: 15; clone size: .; J gene: TRBJ1-2; D gene: TRBD1; V gene: TRBV7-9
CDR3 protein: CASSLANTGELFF; CDR3 DNA: TGCGCCAGCAGCTTGGCCAACACCGGGGAGCTGTTTTTT; CDR3 length: 13; clone size: .; J gene: TRBJ2-2; D gene: .; V gene: TRBV5-1
CDR3 protein: CASSELPPNTGELFF; CDR3 DNA: TGTGCCAGCAGTGAGCTACCACCGAACACCGGGGAGCTGTTTTTT; CDR3 length: 15; clone size: .; J gene: TRBJ2-2; D gene: .; V gene: TRBV2
CDR3 protein: CATSRDGHTNEKLFF; CDR3 DNA: TGTGCCACCAGCAGAGATGGTCATACTAATGAAAAACTGTTTTTT; CDR3 length: 15; clone size: .; J gene: TRBJ1-4; D gene: .; V gene: TRBV15
CDR3 protein: CSVDGTGKGQYEQYF; CDR3 DNA: TGCAGCGTTGATGGGACGGGGAAGGGACAGTACGAGCAGTACTTC; CDR3 length: 15; clone size: .; J gene: TRBJ2-7; D gene: TRBD1; V gene: TRBV29-1
CDR3 protein: CASSSSGQGWYF; CDR3 DNA: TGCGCCAGCAGCTCGTCCGGACAGGGTTGGTACTTC; CDR3 length: 12; clone size: .; J gene: TRBJ2-7; D gene: TRBD1; V gene: TRBV5-1
CDR3 protein: CASSPSGTEAFF; CDR3 DNA: TGTGCCAGCAGCCCCTCTGGCACTGAAGCTTTCTTT; CDR3 length: 12; clone size: .; J gene: TRBJ1-1; D gene: .; V gene: TRBV7-8
CDR3 protein: CASSSSWEGGTEAFF; CDR3 DNA: TGTGCCAGCAGCTCCTCTTGGGAGGGAGGTACTGAAGCTTTCTTT; CDR3 length: 15; clone size: .; J gene: TRBJ1-1; D gene: .; V gene: TRBV7-9
CDR3 protein: CASSLGTGYTDTQYF; CDR3 DNA: TGTGCCAGCAGCTTAGGGACGGGGTACACAGATACGCAGTATTTT; CDR3 length: 15; clone size: .; J gene: TRBJ2-3; D gene: .; V gene: TRBV7-2
CDR3 protein: CASSETTGYNEKLFF; CDR3 DNA: TGTGCCAGCAGCGAAACAACAGGATATAATGAAAAACTGTTTTTT; CDR3 length: 15; clone size: once; J gene: TRBJ1-4; D gene: .; V gene: TRBV9
CDR3 protein: CAWSTWTSGRGFYNEQFF; CDR3 DNA: TGTGCCTGGAGTACCTGGACTAGCGGAAGGGGGTTCTACAATGAGCAGTTCTTC; CDR3 length: 18; clone size: once; J gene: TRBJ2-1; D gene: TRBD2; V gene: TRBV30
CDR3 protein: CATSLGQGEQPQHF; CDR3 DNA: TGTGCCACCAGCTTGGGACAGGGGGAGCAGCCCCAGCATTTT; CDR3 length: 14; clone size: .; J gene: TRBJ1-5; D gene: TRBD1; V gene: TRBV15
CDR3 protein: CASHADRRSEAFF; CDR3 DNA: TGTGCCAGCCACGCCGACCGCCGCTCTGAAGCTTTCTTT; CDR3 length: 13; clone size: .; J gene: TRBJ1-1; D gene: .; V gene: TRBV6-5
CDR3 protein: CATSGPLGETQYF; CDR3 DNA: TGTGCCACCTCCGGGCCTCTGGGGGAGACCCAGTACTTC; CDR3 length: 13; clone size: .; J gene: TRBJ2-5; D gene: .; V gene: TRBV5-4
CDR3 protein: CAISAGVYEQYF; CDR3 DNA: TGTGCCATCAGCGCGGGAGTCTACGAGCAGTACTTC; CDR3 length: 12; clone size: few; J gene: TRBJ2-7; D gene: TRBD2; V gene: TRBV10-3
CDR3 protein: CASSSSVYQETQYF; CDR3 DNA: TGTGCCAGCAGCTCCTCAGTGTACCAAGAGACCCAGTACTTC; CDR3 length: 14; clone size: .; J gene: TRBJ2-5; D gene: .; V gene: TRBV7-9
CDR3 protein: CASSVDTGPHEQYF; CDR3 DNA: TGTGCCAGCAGCGTAGATACAGGGCCCCACGAGCAGTACTTC; CDR3 length: 14; clone size: .; J gene: TRBJ2-7; D gene: .; V gene: TRBV9
CDR3 protein: CAISELRQGRFEQYF; CDR3 DNA: TGTGCCATCAGTGAGCTCAGACAGGGAAGGTTCGAGCAGTACTTC; CDR3 length: 15; clone size: .; J gene: TRBJ2-7; D gene: TRBD1; V gene: TRBV10-3
CDR3 protein: CSVEDQAYRGTTIYF; CDR3 DNA: TGCAGCGTTGAAGATCAGGCGTACCGGGGAACCACCATATATTTT; CDR3 length: 15; clone size: .; J gene: TRBJ1-3; D gene: .; V gene: TRBV29-1
CDR3 protein: CASSQDPVGTADNSPLHF; CDR3 DNA: TGCGCCAGCAGCCAAGATCCGGTTGGGACAGCCGATAATTCACCCCTCCACTTT; CDR3 length: 18; clone size: once; J gene: TRBJ1-6; D gene: TRBD1; V gene: TRBV4-1
CDR3 protein: CASSQVRGGDYGYTF; CDR3 DNA: TGCGCCAGCAGCCAAGTCAGAGGGGGAGACTATGGCTACACCTTC; CDR3 length: 15; clone size: .; J gene: TRBJ1-2; D gene: .; V gene: TRBV4-1
CDR3 protein: CASTQLSGRVTNEQYF; CDR3 DNA: TGTGCCAGCACCCAATTGTCGGGCAGGGTGACTAACGAGCAGTACTTC; CDR3 length: 16; clone size: .; J gene: TRBJ2-7; D gene: .; V gene: TRBV27
CDR3 protein: CASSVSAYEQYF; CDR3 DNA: TGTGCCAGCAGTGTGTCTGCTTACGAGCAGTACTTC; CDR3 length: 12; clone size: few; J gene: TRBJ2-7; D gene: .; V gene: TRBV2
CDR3 protein: CASSAGADTQYF; CDR3 DNA: TGTGCCAGCAGTGCGGGGGCAGATACGCAGTATTTT; CDR3 length: 12; clone size: once; J gene: TRBJ2-3; D gene: TRBD2; V gene: TRBV6-6
CDR3 protein: CASTSLGQVTGELFF; CDR3 DNA: TGTGCCAGCACTAGCTTGGGGCAAGTGACCGGGGAGCTGTTTTTT; CDR3 length: 15; clone size: .; J gene: TRBJ2-2; D gene: .; V gene: TRBV28
CDR3 protein: CASSSFLYGTGIDTQYF; CDR3 DNA: TGTGCCAGTAGTTCTTTCCTTTACGGGACAGGGATCGATACGCAGTATTTT; CDR3 length: 17; clone size: .; J gene: TRBJ2-3; D gene: TRBD1; V gene: TRBV19
CDR3 protein: CASSFRADYEQYF; CDR3 DNA: TGTGCCAGCAGCTTCAGGGCAGATTACGAGCAGTACTTC; CDR3 length: 13; clone size: .; J gene: TRBJ2-7; D gene: .; V gene: TRBV7-9
CDR3 protein: CASSRSRFQGYEQYF; CDR3 DNA: TGTGCCAGTAGTAGATCTCGTTTTCAAGGCTACGAGCAGTACTTC; CDR3 length: 15; clone size: .; J gene: TRBJ2-7; D gene: .; V gene: TRBV19
CDR3 protein: CASSQGAKLFF; CDR3 DNA: TGTGCCAGCAGCCAAGGCGCAAAACTGTTTTTT; CDR3 length: 11; clone size: .; J gene: TRBJ1-4; D gene: .; V gene: TRBV7-9
CDR3 protein: CASSQDATSGATDTQYF; CDR3 DNA: TGTGCCAGCAGCCAAGATGCCACTAGCGGGGCTACAGATACGCAGTATTTT; CDR3 length: 17; clone size: .; J gene: TRBJ2-3; D gene: TRBD2; V gene: TRBV4-2
CDR3 protein: CASSLTGVYNEQFF; CDR3 DNA: TGTGCCAGCAGTTTAACAGGGGTATACAATGAGCAGTTCTTC; CDR3 length: 14; clone size: .; J gene: TRBJ2-1; D gene: TRBD1; V gene: TRBV27
CDR3 protein: CASSVGGAGGSTEAFF; CDR3 DNA: TGTGCCAGCAGCGTAGGGGGGGCAGGGGGATCTACTGAAGCTTTCTTT; CDR3 length: 16; clone size: .; J gene: TRBJ1-1; D gene: TRBD1; V gene: TRBV9
CDR3 protein: CASSLDGTSSYEQYF; CDR3 DNA: TGCGCCAGCAGCTTGGATGGGACTAGCTCCTACGAGCAGTACTTC; CDR3 length: 15; clone size: .; J gene: TRBJ2-7; D gene: TRBD2; V gene: TRBV5-1
CDR3 protein: CASSPPWGEETQYF; CDR3 DNA: TGTGCCAGCAGCCCCCCTTGGGGGGAAGAGACCCAGTACTTC; CDR3 length: 14; clone size: .; J gene: TRBJ2-5; D gene: .; V gene: TRBV9
CDR3 protein: CASAGQVYNEQFF; CDR3 DNA: TGTGCCAGCGCGGGGCAGGTATACAATGAGCAGTTCTTC; CDR3 length: 13; clone size: .; J gene: TRBJ2-1; D gene: .; V gene: TRBV2
CDR3 protein: CASSYSKAGEAFF; CDR3 DNA: TGTGCCAGCAGTTACTCGAAGGCTGGTGAAGCTTTCTTT; CDR3 length: 13; clone size: .; J gene: TRBJ1-1; D gene: .; V gene: TRBV6-5
CDR3 protein: CSAGHNGLYEQYF; CDR3 DNA: TGCAGCGCCGGACACAATGGGCTCTACGAGCAGTACTTC; CDR3 length: 13; clone size: .; J gene: TRBJ2-7; D gene: .; V gene: TRBV29-1
CDR3 protein: CASSISPGRNEQFF; CDR3 DNA: TGTGCCAGTAGTATCTCCCCGGGGAGGAATGAGCAGTTCTTC; CDR3 length: 14; clone size: .; J gene: TRBJ2-1; D gene: .; V gene: TRBV19
CDR3 protein: CASSVGADISGYTF; CDR3 DNA: TGTGCCAGCAGCGTTGGAGCGGACATCTCGGGCTACACCTTC; CDR3 length: 14; clone size: .; J gene: TRBJ1-2; D gene: .; V gene: TRBV9
CDR3 protein: CASSWGNEQFF; CDR3 DNA: TGTGCCAGCAGCTGGGGCAATGAGCAGTTCTTC; CDR3 length: 11; clone size: .; J gene: TRBJ2-1; D gene: .; V gene: TRBV13
CDR3 protein: CASSPGRSSGNTIYF; CDR3 DNA: TGTGCCAGCTCACCGGGCAGAAGCTCTGGAAACACCATATATTTT; CDR3 length: 15; clone size: .; J gene: TRBJ1-3; D gene: .; V gene: TRBV18
CDR3 protein: CASSRTGNEQYF; CDR3 DNA: TGTGCCAGCAGCAGGACAGGGAACGAGCAGTACTTC; CDR3 length: 12; clone size: .; J gene: TRBJ2-7; D gene: TRBD1; V gene: TRBV6-5
CDR3 protein: CASSSDTSGNTIYF; CDR3 DNA: TGTGCCAGCAGCTCTGACACGTCTGGAAACACCATATATTTT; CDR3 length: 14; clone size: few; J gene: TRBJ1-3; D gene: .; V gene: TRBV7-2
CDR3 protein: CASSVDSTGSYGYTF; CDR3 DNA: TGTGCCAGCAGCGTAGACTCGACAGGATCCTATGGCTACACCTTC; CDR3 length: 15; clone size: .; J gene: TRBJ1-2; D gene: .; V gene: TRBV9
CDR3 protein: CAWSLGGDEQFF; CDR3 DNA: TGTGCCTGGAGTTTAGGGGGCGATGAGCAGTTCTTC; CDR3 length: 12; clone size: once; J gene: TRBJ2-1; D gene: TRBD1; V gene: TRBV30
CDR3 protein: CASSTAGLAGGTDTQYF; CDR3 DNA: TGTGCCAGCAGCACCGCCGGACTAGCGGGGGGCACAGATACGCAGTATTTT; CDR3 length: 17; clone size: .; J gene: TRBJ2-3; D gene: TRBD2; V gene: TRBV4-2
CDR3 protein: CASRDFFGYTF; CDR3 DNA: TGTGCCAGTAGGGACTTTTTTGGCTACACCTTC; CDR3 length: 11; clone size: .; J gene: TRBJ1-2; D gene: .; V gene: TRBV19
CDR3 protein: CASSQDPRTWGEKLFF; CDR3 DNA: TGTGCCAGCAGCCAAGATCCCCGGACCTGGGGCGAAAAACTGTTTTTT; CDR3 length: 16; clone size: .; J gene: TRBJ1-4; D gene: .; V gene: TRBV4-2
CDR3 protein: CASSAGVAKQYF; CDR3 DNA: TGTGCCAGCAGCGCCGGGGTGGCGAAGCAGTACTTC; CDR3 length: 12; clone size: .; J gene: TRBJ2-7; D gene: .; V gene: TRBV5-6